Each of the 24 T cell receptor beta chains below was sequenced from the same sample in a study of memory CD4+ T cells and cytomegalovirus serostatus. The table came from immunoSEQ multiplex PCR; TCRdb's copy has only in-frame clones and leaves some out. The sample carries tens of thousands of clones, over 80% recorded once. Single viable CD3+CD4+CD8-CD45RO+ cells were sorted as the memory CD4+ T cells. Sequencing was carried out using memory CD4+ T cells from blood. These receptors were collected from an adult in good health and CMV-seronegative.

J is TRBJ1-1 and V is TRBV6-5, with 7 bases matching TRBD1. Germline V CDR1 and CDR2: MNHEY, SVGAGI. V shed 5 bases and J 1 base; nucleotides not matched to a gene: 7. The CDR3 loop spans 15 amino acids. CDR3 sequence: CASSPLGTANTEAFF. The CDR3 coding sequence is TGTGCCAGCAGTCCCTTAGGGACAGCGAACACTGAAGCTTTCTTT.

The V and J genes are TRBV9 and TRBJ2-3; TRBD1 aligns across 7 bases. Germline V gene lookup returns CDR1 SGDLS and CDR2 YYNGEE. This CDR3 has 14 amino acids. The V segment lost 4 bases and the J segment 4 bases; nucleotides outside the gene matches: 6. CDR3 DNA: TGTGCCAGCAGCCGGGACAGAGCATCAGATACGCAGTATTTT. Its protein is CASSRDRASDTQYF.

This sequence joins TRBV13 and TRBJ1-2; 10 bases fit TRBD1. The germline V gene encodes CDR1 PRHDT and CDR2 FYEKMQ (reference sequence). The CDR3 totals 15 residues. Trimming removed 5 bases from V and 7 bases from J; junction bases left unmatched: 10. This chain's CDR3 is CASSQGQGDRGGYTF. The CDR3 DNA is TGTGCCAGCAGCCAAGGACAGGGGGACAGAGGTGGCTACACCTTC.

The CDR3, as DNA: TGTGCCAGCAGGGAGAGGGACATCCCGTATCAGCCCCAGCATTTT. It translates to CASRERDIPYQPQHF. The J gene is TRBJ1-5, the V gene TRBV28, with D possibly TRBD1 on 6 matching bases. V dropped 6 bases and J dropped 5 bases, with 17 bases sitting between them. The germline CDR1 and CDR2 sequences are MDHEN and SYDVKM. The CDR3 contains 15 residues.

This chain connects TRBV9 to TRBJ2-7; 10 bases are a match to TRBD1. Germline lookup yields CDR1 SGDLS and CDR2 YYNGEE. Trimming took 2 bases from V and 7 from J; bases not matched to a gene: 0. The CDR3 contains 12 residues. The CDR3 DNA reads TGTGCCAGCAGCGTGGACAGGGGGGAGCAGTACTTC. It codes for CASSVDRGEQYF.

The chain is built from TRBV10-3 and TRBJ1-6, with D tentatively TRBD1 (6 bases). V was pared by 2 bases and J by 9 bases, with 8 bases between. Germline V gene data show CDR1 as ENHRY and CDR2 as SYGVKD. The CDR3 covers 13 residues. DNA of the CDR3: TGTGCCATCAGTGAGGGAGGGGGTTCACCCCTCCACTTT. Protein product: CAISEGGGSPLHF.

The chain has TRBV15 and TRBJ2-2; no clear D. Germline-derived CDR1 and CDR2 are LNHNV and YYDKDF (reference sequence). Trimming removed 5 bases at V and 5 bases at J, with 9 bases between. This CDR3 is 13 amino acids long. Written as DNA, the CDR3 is TGTGCCACCAGCCAAAACCCAACCGGGGAGCTGTTTTTT. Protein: CATSQNPTGELFF.

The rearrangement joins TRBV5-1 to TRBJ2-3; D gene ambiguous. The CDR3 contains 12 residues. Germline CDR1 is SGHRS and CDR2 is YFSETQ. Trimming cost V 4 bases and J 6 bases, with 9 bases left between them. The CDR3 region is CASSLPGDTQYF. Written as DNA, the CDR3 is TGCGCCAGCAGCCTACCCGGCGATACGCAGTATTTT.

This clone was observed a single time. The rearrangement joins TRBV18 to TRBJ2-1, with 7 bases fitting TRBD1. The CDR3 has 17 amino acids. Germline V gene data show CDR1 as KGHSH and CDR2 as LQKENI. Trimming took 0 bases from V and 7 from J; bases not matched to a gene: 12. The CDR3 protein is CASSPPGQRISDNEQFF. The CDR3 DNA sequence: TGTGCCAGCTCACCACCGGGACAGCGAATTTCCGATAATGAGCAGTTCTTC.

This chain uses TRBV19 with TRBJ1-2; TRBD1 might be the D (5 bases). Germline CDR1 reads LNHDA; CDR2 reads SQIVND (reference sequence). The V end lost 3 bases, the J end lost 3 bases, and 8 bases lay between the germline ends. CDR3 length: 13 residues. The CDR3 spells CASSMGDYYGYTF. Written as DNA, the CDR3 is TGTGCCAGTAGTATGGGGGACTACTATGGCTACACCTTC.

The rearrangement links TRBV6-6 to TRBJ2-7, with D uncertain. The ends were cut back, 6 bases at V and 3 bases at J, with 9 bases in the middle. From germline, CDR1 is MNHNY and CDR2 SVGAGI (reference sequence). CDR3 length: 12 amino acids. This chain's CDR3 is CASSQRLYEQYF. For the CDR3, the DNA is TGTGCCAGCAGCCAACGACTCTACGAGCAGTACTTC.

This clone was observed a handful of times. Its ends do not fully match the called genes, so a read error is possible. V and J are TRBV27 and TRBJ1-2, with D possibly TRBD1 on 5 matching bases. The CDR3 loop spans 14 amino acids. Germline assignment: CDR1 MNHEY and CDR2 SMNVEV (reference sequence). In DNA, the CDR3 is TGTGCCAGCAGTGTATCGAAGGATCAGGGTGGCTACACCTTC. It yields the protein CASSVSKDQGGYTF.

The CDR3 spells CASSYSNSLYEQYF. In nucleotides, the CDR3 is TGTGCCAGCAGTTACTCAAATAGCCTCTACGAGCAGTACTTC. The V call is TRBV6-6, the J call TRBJ2-7; the D is unclear. The germline CDR1 and CDR2 sequences are MNHNY and SVGAGI (reference sequence). The ends were cut back, 0 bases at V and 3 bases at J, with 9 bases in the middle. The CDR3 is made up of 14 amino acids.

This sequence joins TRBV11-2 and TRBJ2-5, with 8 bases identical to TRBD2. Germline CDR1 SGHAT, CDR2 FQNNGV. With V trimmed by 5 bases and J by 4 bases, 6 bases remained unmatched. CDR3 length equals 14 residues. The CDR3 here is CASSPGGLPETQYF. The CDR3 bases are TGTGCCAGCAGCCCGGGGGGGCTCCCAGAGACCCAGTACTTC.

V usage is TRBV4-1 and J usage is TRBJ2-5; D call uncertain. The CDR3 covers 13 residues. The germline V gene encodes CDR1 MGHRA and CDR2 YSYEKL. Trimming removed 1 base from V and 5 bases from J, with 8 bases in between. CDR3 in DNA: TGCGCCAGCAGCCAAGGAGGTTTTGAGACCCAGTACTTC. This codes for CASSQGGFETQYF.

In DNA, the CDR3 is TGTGCCAGCAGTCAGACAGGGCCCTACGAGCAGTACTTC. Encoded protein: CASSQTGPYEQYF. The rearrangement links TRBV6-1 to TRBJ2-7; 7 positions match TRBD1. V lost 5 bases, J lost 2 bases, and 3 bases stayed unmatched. The germline CDR1 and CDR2 sequences are MNHNS and SASEGT. The length of the CDR3 is 13 residues.

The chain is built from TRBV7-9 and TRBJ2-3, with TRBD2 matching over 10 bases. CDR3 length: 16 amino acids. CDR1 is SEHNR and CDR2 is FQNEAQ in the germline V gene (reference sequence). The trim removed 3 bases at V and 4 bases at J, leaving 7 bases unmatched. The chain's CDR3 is CASSFRLAGESDTQYF. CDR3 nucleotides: TGTGCCAGCAGCTTCAGGCTAGCGGGGGAATCAGATACGCAGTATTTT.

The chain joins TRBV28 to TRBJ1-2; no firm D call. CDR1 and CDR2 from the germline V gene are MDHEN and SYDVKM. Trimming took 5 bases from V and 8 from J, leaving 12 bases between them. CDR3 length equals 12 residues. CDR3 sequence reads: CASSLQTGGYTF. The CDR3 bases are TGTGCCAGCAGTCTACAGACGGGGGGCTACACCTTC.

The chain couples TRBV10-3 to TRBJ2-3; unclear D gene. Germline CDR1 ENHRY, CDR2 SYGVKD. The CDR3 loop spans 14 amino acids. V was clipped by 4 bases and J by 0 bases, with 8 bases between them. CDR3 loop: CAISGPTSTDTQYF. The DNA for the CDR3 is TGTGCCATCAGTGGGCCAACTAGCACAGATACGCAGTATTTT.

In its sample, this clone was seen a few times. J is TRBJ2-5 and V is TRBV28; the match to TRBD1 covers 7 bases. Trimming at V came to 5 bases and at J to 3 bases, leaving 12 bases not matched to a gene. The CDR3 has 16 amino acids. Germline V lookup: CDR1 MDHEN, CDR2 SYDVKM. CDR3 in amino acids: CASSQRDRENKETQYF. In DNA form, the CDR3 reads TGTGCCAGCAGTCAAAGGGACAGAGAGAATAAAGAGACCCAGTACTTC.

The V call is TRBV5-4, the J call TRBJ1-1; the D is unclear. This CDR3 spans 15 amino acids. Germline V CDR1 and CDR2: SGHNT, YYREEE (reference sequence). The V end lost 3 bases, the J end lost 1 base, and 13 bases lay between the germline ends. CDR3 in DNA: TGTGCCAGCAGCTCAAGGAGACAAGGGAACACTGAAGCTTTCTTT. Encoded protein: CASSSRRQGNTEAFF.

The CDR3 nucleotides are TGTGCCAGCAACGGGGGGGGGACTAGCATCTACGAGCAGTACTTC. This codes for CASNGGGTSIYEQYF. V is TRBV6-6 and J is TRBJ2-7; 9 nucleotides line up with TRBD2. The ends lost 7 bases at V and 3 bases at J; junction bases unmatched: 10. CDR1 and CDR2 (germline): MNHNY, SVGAGI (reference sequence). The CDR3 totals 15 residues.

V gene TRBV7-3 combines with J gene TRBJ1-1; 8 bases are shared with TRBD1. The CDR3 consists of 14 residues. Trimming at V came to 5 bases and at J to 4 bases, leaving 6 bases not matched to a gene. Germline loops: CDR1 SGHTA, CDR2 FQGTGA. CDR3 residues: CASSDQGASTEAFF. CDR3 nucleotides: TGTGCCAGCAGCGACCAGGGGGCTAGCACTGAAGCTTTCTTT.

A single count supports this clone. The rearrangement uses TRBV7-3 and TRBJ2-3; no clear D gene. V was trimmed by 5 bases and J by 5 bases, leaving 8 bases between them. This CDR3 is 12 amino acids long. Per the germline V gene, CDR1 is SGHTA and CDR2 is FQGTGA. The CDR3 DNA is TGTGCCAGCAGCGGGCCGGGAGATACGCAGTATTTT. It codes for CASSGPGDTQYF. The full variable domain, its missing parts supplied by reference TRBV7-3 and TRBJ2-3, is GAGVSQTPSNKVTEKGKYVELRCDPISGHTALYWYRQSLGQGPEFLIYFQGTGAADDSGLPNDRFFAVRPEGSVSTLKIQRTERGDSAVYLCASSGPGDTQYFGPGTRLTVL.